The entry below describes one T cell receptor (beta chain). The entry originates in a study of CD8+CD57+ T cells in acquired aplastic anemia. The CDR3 extends over 16 amino acids. V lost 7 bases to trimming and J lost 3 bases; unmatched junction nucleotides: 14. In germline, CDR1 is SGHAT, CDR2 FQNNGV. For CDR3 and TCR beta VDJ profiling, genomic DNA was the template used. TCRdb independently ran MiXCR on the reads; one entry per CDR3 protein. The data show 200,000 to 250,000 distinct CDR3 sequences, 34% seen once. The rearrangement links TRBV11-2 to TRBJ1-2, with TRBD1 identical over 7 bases. What was sequenced was sorted CD4+, CD8+, or CD8+CD57+ T cells (not recorded which) from PBMCs. This sequence originates from a human donor in good health, serving as a control. CDR3 protein: CASNRYTGTVDYGYTF. As DNA, the CDR3 is TGTGCCAGCAACAGATATACAGGGACAGTCGACTATGGCTACACCTTC.